This T cell receptor (beta chain) was sequenced in a study of blood T cells in healthy people across ages. Study outcomes and limitations: Estimates based on one million T cells were treated as lower bounds.

Isolation of PBMCs gave at least 7 million cells per sample. Combining a sample-barcoded 5' primer with a J-beta primer mix, a second PCR ran for roughly 6 to 12 cycles. TCRdb itself ran the 5' RACE reads through MiXCR, one entry per CDR3 protein. The sample shows around 1.5 million distinct CDR3 sequences, roughly 30% of them seen only once. The CDR3 runs to 15 residues. Germline lookup yields CDR1 SGDLS and CDR2 YYNGEE. The V and J ends lost 0 bases and 0 bases respectively, with 9 bases between them. Note on this clonotype: Its specificity is unknown.

The chain employs TRBV9 and TRBJ1-1; D remains ambiguous. The TCR was taken from a woman aged 30 to 39 in good health. The source material was blood. CDR3 amino acids: CASSVEGLVNTEAFF. DNA of the CDR3: TGTGCCAGCAGCGTAGAGGGATTGGTGAACACTGAAGCTTTCTTT.